Listed below are T cell receptor beta chains from one sample, sequenced in a study of OX40 agonist ivuxolimab in advanced cancers. Some clones are missing from TCRdb's copy, which holds only in-frame ones; the method was immunoSEQ multiplex PCR. Here the sample spans over 20,000 clones, around four fifths being singletons. The material was CD4+ or CD8+ T cells sorted from blood, obtained in a trial of the OX40 agonist ivuxolimab. These receptors all stem from an adult with an advanced solid tumor such as melanoma, head and neck, liver or kidney cancer. Both conserved end residues are part of each CDR3.

v_call | cdr3_aa
TRBV7-3 | CASSLTAGLGDTQYF
TRBV4-1 | CASSQESYQPQHF
TRBV5-1 | CASSLSPVSYEQYF
TRBV9 | CASSVGGGNSPLHF
TRBV5-1 | CASSWGNEQFF
TRBV27 | CASSSGVNQPQHF
TRBV7-9 | CASSLALSGRDEQYF
TRBV2 | CASSEAPGDFYGYTF
TRBV7-9 | CASSNGLAGGYEQYF
TRBV6-6 | CASIRDRANNEQFF
TRBV28 | CASSFTGHLNQPQHF
TRBV9 | CASSHPGTTGELFF
TRBV7-6 | CASSGRRQGARETQYF
TRBV5-6 | CASSLKGRRNTDTQYF
TRBV5-4 | CASSPTAAYGYTF
TRBV27 | CASSFVSGSPNTGELFF
TRBV5-8 | CASSFHINRGTRPQHF
TRBV6-1 | CASSEGSGAREQYF
TRBV19 | CASSIGLSYEQYF
TRBV9 | CASSPNPGVNEQFF
TRBV19 | CASSIDGTSGRKLFF
TRBV4-1 | CASSLRPGTRDFNTEAFF
TRBV2 | CASSSGNFYEQYF
TRBV6-1 | CASVAYEQYF
TRBV27 | CASSLTPHQRETQYF
TRBV14 | CASSPGAHNEQFF
TRBV4-2 | CASSQDTQGGGYGYTF
TRBV19 | CASSVYNEQFF
TRBV5-4 | CASSAVGGETDTQYF
TRBV11-2 | CASSLEYRDTDTQYF
TRBV14 | CASSQDSDGGGSGYTF
TRBV27 | CASSSNPLVSPVIAKNIQYF